These 26 T cell receptor beta chains were sequenced from one sample in a study of response to subunit inactivated influenza vaccine. MiXCR, applied by TCRdb to the RT-PCR reads, yields one record per CDR3 protein. The data contain 650,000 to 850,000 distinct CDR3 sequences, around 14% of them singletons. Source: PBMCs from blood, taken 14 days before vaccination. These receptors were collected from a man aged 45-60 years who received an inactivated influenza vaccine.

This clonotype was seen only a few times. The chain is built from TRBV20-1 and TRBJ1-5, with 8 nucleotides matching TRBD1. V was pared by 5 bases and J by 7 bases, with 7 bases of the junction left unmatched. CDR1 DFQATT and CDR2 SNEGSKA come from the germline V gene (reference sequence). The CDR3 consists of 13 residues. CDR3 DNA: TGCAGTGCTCTCGGGGCAGGGGGCCAGCCCCAGCATTTT. It yields the protein CSALGAGGQPQHF.

The rearrangement uses TRBV20-1 and TRBJ2-7, with D unclear. Trimming shortened V by 2 bases and J by 0 bases, and 11 bases separated the two germline ends. Germline V gene lookup returns CDR1 DFQATT and CDR2 SNEGSKA (reference sequence). This CDR3 comprises 14 residues. The DNA for the CDR3 is TGCAGTGCTAGAAAGGACGAGAGCTCCTACGAGCAGTACTTC. It yields the protein CSARKDESSYEQYF.

V is TRBV24-1 and J is TRBJ2-7; D may be TRBD1 or TRBD2 (5 bases each). This CDR3 is built from 13 residues. CDR1 and CDR2 (germline): KGHDR, SFDVKD. Trimming shortened V by 6 bases and J by 4 bases, and 12 bases separated the two germline ends. The CDR3 here is CATSSRESYEQYF. Written as DNA, the CDR3 is TGTGCCACCAGTAGCAGGGAGAGTTACGAGCAGTACTTC.

The rearrangement uses TRBV6-2 or TRBV6-3 and TRBJ1-5; D not certain. The CDR3 covers 17 residues. Per the germline V gene, CDR1 is MNHEY and CDR2 is SVGEGT. With 4 bases removed from V and 0 bases from J, the gap between germline ends came to 16 bases. CDR3 loop: CASSSTDFLYSNQPQHF. In DNA form, the CDR3 reads TGTGCCAGCAGTTCGACGGATTTCCTTTATAGCAATCAGCCCCAGCATTTT.

This clonotype was counted only a few times. The rearrangement links TRBV7-2 to TRBJ2-1, with 7 bases that match TRBD2. Germline loops: CDR1 SGHTA, CDR2 FQGNSA. V shed 5 bases and J 6 bases; nucleotides not matched to a gene: 7. The CDR3 is 14 amino acids. The CDR3 spells CASSPTAGINEQFF. The CDR3 DNA reads TGTGCCAGCAGCCCCACAGCGGGAATCAATGAGCAGTTCTTC.

This clonotype has only a few counts. The gene calls are TRBV20-1 and TRBJ2-7; a weak D match, TRBD2 (6 bases). Trimming left V 0 bases short and J 5 bases short, with 17 bases between. There are 15 residues in the CDR3. CDR1 DFQATT and CDR2 SNEGSKA come from the germline V gene (reference sequence). The DNA of the CDR3 is TGCAGTGCTAGAGATCGCGTCGGGAGCAGGGACGAGCAGTACTTC. Its protein is CSARDRVGSRDEQYF.

The chain uses TRBV11-2 and TRBJ2-3, with 9 nucleotides matching TRBD2. Trimming at V came to 2 bases and at J to 7 bases, leaving 4 bases not matched to a gene. This CDR3 comprises 14 residues. Germline V CDR1 and CDR2: SGHAT, FQNNGV. The CDR3 spells CASSLSSGINTQYF. CDR3 DNA: TGTGCCAGCAGCTTATCTAGCGGGATCAATACGCAGTATTTT.

There are a few counts of this clonotype. The V and J genes are TRBV27 and TRBJ2-7, with D tentatively TRBD1 or TRBD2 (6 bases each). Looked up from germline, CDR1 is MNHEY and CDR2 is SMNVEV (reference sequence). The CDR3 sequence is 17 residues long. V lost 0 bases and J lost 3, with 18 bases in between. The CDR3 is CASSLSSGGAGYYEQYF. CDR3 sequence (DNA): TGTGCCAGCAGTTTATCGTCCGGGGGCGCGGGGTACTACGAGCAGTACTTC.

The chain couples TRBV20-1 to TRBJ2-5; D may be TRBD1 or TRBD2 (5 bases each). From germline, CDR1 is DFQATT and CDR2 SNEGSKA (reference sequence). This CDR3 is 14 amino acids long. The germline V and J ends were trimmed by 6 bases and 3 bases, with 17 bases remaining between them. Here the CDR3 DNA reads TGCAGTGCGAGACGGGGCTTGACCGAAGAGACCCAGTACTTC. This sequence encodes CSARRGLTEETQYF.

This clonotype was observed a few times. The CDR3 DNA follows: TGCGCCAGCAGCCAAGGGCTGAGCGGCCTGAGACCTAACAAGCCTTGGCAGTTCTTC. It yields the protein CASSQGLSGLRPNKPWQFF. This rearrangement joins TRBV4-3 to TRBJ2-1; TRBD2 might be the D (5 bases). The CDR3 is 19 residues long. Germline loops: CDR1 LGHNA, CDR2 YSLEER. V dropped 1 base and J dropped 12 bases, with 31 bases sitting between them.

The V gene is TRBV20-1, the J gene TRBJ2-7; D is uncertain. The CDR3 has 13 amino acids. In germline, CDR1 is DFQATT, CDR2 SNEGSKA (reference sequence). V lost 2 bases to trimming and J lost 4 bases, with 12 bases between them. CDR3 sequence (DNA): TGCAGTGCTAGATTCCCGTCCAGTTACGAGCAGTACTTC. This codes for CSARFPSSYEQYF.

This clonotype was detected a few times. The V call is TRBV7-2, the J call TRBJ2-2; the D is unclear. Germline values: CDR1 SGHTA, CDR2 FQGNSA. This CDR3 is built from 14 residues. V was trimmed by 4 bases and J by 5 bases, leaving 11 bases between them. This CDR3 is CASSSYYGTGELFF. CDR3 sequence (DNA): TGTGCCAGCAGCTCCTATTACGGGACCGGGGAGCTGTTTTTT.

Details on this clonotype: Just one base apart from a much larger clone, this may be a read error. The CDR3 ends on some other residue instead of the conserved phenylalanine or tryptophan, so this is likely a read error. The V and J genes are TRBV2 and TRBJ2-5; D may match TRBD1 or TRBD2 (5 bases each). Deletions cut 0 bases from V and 1 base from J, with 12 bases between. From germline, CDR1 is SNHLY and CDR2 FYNNEI. The CDR3 consists of 16 residues. CDR3 sequence reads: CASSEAPSGGQETQYS. In DNA form, the CDR3 reads TGTGCCAGCAGTGAAGCCCCAAGTGGGGGCCAAGAGACCCAGTACTCC.

The sample holds many counts of this clonotype. The chain combines TRBV5-1 with TRBJ2-1, with a weak D call TRBD2 (6 bases). Trimming cost V 2 bases and J 6 bases, with 9 bases left between them. Germline V gene lookup returns CDR1 SGHRS and CDR2 YFSETQ. The CDR3 contains 13 residues. CDR3 sequence (DNA): TGCGCCAGCAGCTTAACTAGCACCAATGAGCAGTTCTTC. Its translation is CASSLTSTNEQFF.

V usage is TRBV28 and J usage is TRBJ2-5; TRBD2 agrees at 11 bases. V lost 1 base, J lost 1 base, and 5 bases stayed unmatched. This CDR3 is built from 17 residues. Germline V gene sequence: CDR1 MDHEN, CDR2 SYDVKM. The CDR3 reads CASSLFSGRAFQETQYF. The CDR3 DNA sequence: TGTGCCAGCAGTTTATTTAGCGGGAGGGCCTTCCAAGAGACCCAGTACTTC.

The rearrangement links TRBV3-1 to TRBJ1-5; weak D call: TRBD1 (5 bases). Per germline, CDR1 LGHDT and CDR2 YNNKEL (reference sequence). There are 15 residues in the CDR3. Trimming removed 2 bases at V and 5 bases at J, with 13 bases between. Written as DNA, the CDR3 is TGTGCCAGCAGCCAAATTCCGGGGCGGGATCAGCCCCAGCATTTT. This translates into CASSQIPGRDQPQHF.

This clonotype was seen repeatedly, ten times or more. CDR3 sequence (DNA): TGTGCCAGCAGTTTAGCGCGCGGGTCTTCCTACGAGCAGTACTTC. Its translation: CASSLARGSSYEQYF. V usage is TRBV12-3 or TRBV12-4 and J usage is TRBJ2-7; D is perhaps TRBD2 (5 bases). The CDR3 contains 15 residues. V was trimmed by 0 bases and J by 1 base, leaving 10 bases between them.

This clonotype has more than one count but fewer than ten. The chain has TRBV29-1 and TRBJ2-6, with D perhaps matching TRBD2 (5 bases). Germline CDR1 SQVTM, CDR2 ANQGSEA. This CDR3 has 14 amino acids. V lost 4 bases to trimming and J lost 0 bases, with 7 bases between them. As DNA, the CDR3 is TGCAGCGTTGGGGAGAGCTCTGGGGCCAACGTCCTGACTTTC. Translated: CSVGESSGANVLTF.

This clonotype was found many times. The chain uses TRBV3-1 and TRBJ2-5; TRBD2 might be the D (5 bases). The V end was cut by 0 bases, the J end by 5 bases, with 13 bases between. Germline loops: CDR1 LGHDT, CDR2 YNNKEL (reference sequence). The CDR3 covers 15 residues. CDR3 protein: CASSQDLDTGETQYF. Here the CDR3 DNA reads TGTGCCAGCAGCCAAGATCTCGACACGGGGGAGACCCAGTACTTC.

This clonotype turned up a few times. The V call is TRBV7-2, the J call TRBJ1-1; D call uncertain. V lost 1 base, J lost 4 bases, and 7 bases lay in between. The CDR3 length is 13 residues. Looked up from germline, CDR1 is SGHTA and CDR2 is FQGNSA. The DNA for the CDR3 is TGTGCCAGCAGCTTAGAAATGACCACTGAAGCTTTCTTT. Translation gives CASSLEMTTEAFF.

This clonotype showed up just a few times. The chain is built from TRBV24-1 and TRBJ2-1, with 8 bases aligning to TRBD1. The germline V gene encodes CDR1 KGHDR and CDR2 SFDVKD. The CDR3 is made up of 14 amino acids. V lost 6 bases and J lost 7; bases outside the gene matches: 7. CDR3 nucleotide sequence: TGTGCCACCAGTTCCGCGGACAGGGTAAATGAGCAGTTCTTC. Its protein product is CATSSADRVNEQFF.

Turning to this clonotype: This may be a read error: a much more frequent sequence differs by one nucleotide. The chain combines TRBV5-1 with TRBJ2-7; possible D gene TRBD2, 6 bases. The germline CDR1 and CDR2 sequences are SGHRS and YFSETQ. This CDR3 is built from 15 residues. DNA for the CDR3: TGCGCCAGCAACTTGGGGGGTCGGAGCTCCTACGAGCAGTACTTC. Translation: CASNLGGRSSYEQYF.

This clonotype was seen more than once but under ten times. Likely a read error: the CDR3 ends without its conserved phenylalanine or tryptophan. Because the CDR3's place on the DNA is in doubt, the DNA is left out and the CDR3 is given as listed by TCRdb. This sequence joins TRBV2 and TRBJ2-7; the table's D call, TRBD2, was not checked against the DNA. CDR1 and CDR2 (germline): SNHLY, FYNNEI. Inclusive of both ends, the CDR3 amounts to 11 amino acids. CDR3 sequence reads: CASTPYGSLWS.

V is TRBV6-1 and J is TRBJ2-3, with a possible D match to TRBD2 (6 bases). The CDR3 is 13 residues long. Germline V gene lookup returns CDR1 MNHNS and CDR2 SASEGT. Trimming shortened V by 6 bases and J by 3 bases, and 10 bases separated the two germline ends. CDR3 nucleotides: TGTGCCAGCAGGCCGGGAGTTACAGATACGCAGTATTTT. It codes for CASRPGVTDTQYF.

This clonotype appeared many times. The rearrangement links TRBV5-5 to TRBJ2-5, with 8 bases matching TRBD2. V trimming: 6 bases; J trimming: 4 bases; junction bases outside the gene matches: 11. The CDR3 extends over 15 amino acids. Germline CDR1 and CDR2: SGHKS and YYEKEE (reference sequence). The CDR3 spells CASIHSPGLGETQYF. The CDR3 bases are TGTGCCAGCATCCACAGTCCGGGACTAGGAGAGACCCAGTACTTC.

This clonotype was counted many times. The rearrangement uses TRBV7-8 and TRBJ1-4; no clear D. The CDR3 spans 15 residues. The germline V and J ends were trimmed by 2 bases and 0 bases, with 7 bases remaining between them. The germline gives CDR1 SGHVS, CDR2 FQNEAQ. The CDR3 region is CASSLLVATNEKLFF. The DNA for the CDR3 is TGTGCCAGCAGCTTATTGGTTGCAACTAATGAAAAACTGTTTTTT.